The 6 T cell receptor beta chains below all came from one sample that was sequenced in a study of vaccination and CD4 T cells after COVID-19. Treatment meaning: approximately nine-day PBMC culture with coronavirus spike peptide pools or control peptides (ViraFEST assay). The Oncomine TCR Beta short-read assay was applied to DNA of cultured CD4+ T cells. TCRdb reanalysed the PCR reads using MiXCR and keeps one entry per CDR3 protein. The sample yields 15,000 to 25,000 distinct CDR3 sequences, 38% seen once. The antigens of these receptors remain unknown. The specimen sequenced was cultured CD4+ T cells from blood. Receptors were obtained from a human donor with COVID-19.

The gene calls are TRBV4-3 and TRBJ1-4, with 7 bases lining up with TRBD1. The CDR3 extends over 15 amino acids. CDR1 and CDR2 (germline): LGHNA, YSLEER. J gave up 7 bases and V 1 base, and 6 bases lay outside the gene matches. The DNA of the CDR3 is TGCGCCAGCAGCCAAGCGACAGGGAATGCTGAAAAACTGTTTTTT. This gives the protein CASSQATGNAEKLFF.

This chain links TRBV5-1 with TRBJ2-2, with 7 bases fitting TRBD1. The CDR3 spans 16 residues. CDR1 and CDR2 (germline): SGHRS, YFSETQ. V lost 4 bases, J lost 2 bases, and 8 bases stayed unmatched. The CDR3 bases are TGCGCCAGCAGCGCGACGACAGGGTTTAACACCGGGGAGCTGTTTTTT. This sequence encodes CASSATTGFNTGELFF.

The gene calls are TRBV7-6 and TRBJ2-2; TRBD1 agrees at 8 bases. V was pared by 2 bases and J by 8 bases, with 10 bases of the junction left unmatched. The CDR3 extends over 16 amino acids. Germline CDR1 reads SGHVS; CDR2 reads FNYEAQ. The CDR3 nucleotides read TGTGCCAGCAGCTTACCAGGGGGCGCGGTGTTTGGGGAGCTGTTTTTT. Its translation is CASSLPGGAVFGELFF.

In this sample, this clonotype turned up a few times. The chain links TRBV7-6 to TRBJ2-2; TRBD1 is a possible D gene (5 bases). This CDR3 is 15 amino acids long. The germline V and J ends were trimmed by 2 bases and 4 bases, with 11 bases remaining between them. From germline, CDR1 is SGHVS and CDR2 FNYEAQ. The DNA of the CDR3 is TGTGCCAGCAGCTTATCAGGACACAGCACCGGGGAGCTGTTTTTT. Translation: CASSLSGHSTGELFF.

This clonotype was counted between two and nine times. CDR3 nucleotide sequence: TGTGCCAGTAGTATTGTTGGTCAGGGGAAGTCAGATACGCAGTATTTT. Translation gives CASSIVGQGKSDTQYF. The V call is TRBV19, the J call TRBJ2-3, with D perhaps matching TRBD1 (6 bases). The CDR3 covers 16 residues. CDR1 is LNHDA and CDR2 is SQIVND in the germline V gene (reference sequence). V was clipped by 3 bases and J by 4 bases, with 17 bases between them.

The rearrangement joins TRBV7-6 to TRBJ1-5, with D possibly being TRBD1 (6 bases). This CDR3 spans 13 amino acids. V was shortened by 5 bases and J by 4 bases, with 9 bases between the two germline ends. CDR1 and CDR2 from the germline V gene are SGHVS and FNYEAQ. The CDR3 DNA follows: TGTGCCAGCAGCCCGCAGGGGAATCAGCCCCAGCATTTT. Protein product: CASSPQGNQPQHF.